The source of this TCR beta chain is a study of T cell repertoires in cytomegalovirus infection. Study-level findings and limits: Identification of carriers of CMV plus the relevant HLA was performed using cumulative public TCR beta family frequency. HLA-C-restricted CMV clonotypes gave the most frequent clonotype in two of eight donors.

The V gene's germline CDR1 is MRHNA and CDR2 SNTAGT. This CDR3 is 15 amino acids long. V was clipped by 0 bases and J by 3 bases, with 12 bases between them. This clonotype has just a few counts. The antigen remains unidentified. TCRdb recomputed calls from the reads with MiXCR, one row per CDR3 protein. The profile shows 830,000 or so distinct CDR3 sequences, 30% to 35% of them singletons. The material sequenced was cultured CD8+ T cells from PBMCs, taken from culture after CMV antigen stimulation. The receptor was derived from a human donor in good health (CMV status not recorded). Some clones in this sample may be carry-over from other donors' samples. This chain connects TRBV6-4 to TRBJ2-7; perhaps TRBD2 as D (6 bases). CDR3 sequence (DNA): TGTGCCAGCAGTGACTCGAACGGACTATACTACGAGCAGTACGTC. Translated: CASSDSNGLYYEQYV.